The 14 T cell receptor beta chains listed next were all sequenced from one sample in a study of cytomegalovirus exposure and HLA in healthy donors. 60 Vbeta and 13 Jbeta primers were used in PCR. Sequencing was performed with immunoSEQ multiplex PCR; in TCRdb, only in-frame clones are kept and a portion is missing. Counted here are roughly 120,000 clones, less than 80% occurring once; the ten biggest clones make up roughly 9.8%. The sequencing sample was made of PBMCs. Source of these receptors: a woman aged 40 to 50 in good health and CMV-seropositive.

The V gene is TRBV7-2, the J gene TRBJ2-5; a weak D match, TRBD2 (6 bases). The tail of the sequence fits TRBJ2-7 better, so the J call may be wrong. This CDR3 is 19 amino acids long. Per germline, CDR1 SGHTA and CDR2 FQGNSA. CDR3 loop: CASSFTGATVGPTTYEQYF. Here the CDR3 DNA reads TGTGCCAGCAGCTTTACGGGAGCGACTGTGGGACCCACCACCTACGAGCAGTACTTC.

The chain links TRBV28 to TRBJ1-2, with D maybe TRBD1 (5 bases). The CDR3 extends over 15 amino acids. Trimming pared 2 bases from V and 2 bases from J, leaving 12 bases between. CDR1 and CDR2 (germline): MDHEN, SYDVKM. CDR3 nucleotides: TGTGCCAGCAGTTTAGTCGGGGGAATCAACTATGGCTACACCTTC. This translates into CASSLVGGINYGYTF.

The sample holds a few counts of this clone. The chain joins TRBV6-6 to TRBJ1-4, with D possibly being TRBD1 (6 bases). The CDR3 length is 13 residues. V was cut by 8 bases and J by 6 bases, with 13 bases left in between. Germline V gives CDR1 MNHNY, CDR2 SVGAGI (reference sequence). The CDR3 region has the DNA TGTGCCAGCCGCGCGGGGGCGGATGAAAAACTGTTTTTT. As protein: CASRAGADEKLFF.

The V and J genes are TRBV18 and TRBJ1-3, with a weak D call TRBD1 (6 bases). Germline CDR1 is KGHSH and CDR2 is LQKENI. CDR3 length: 13 residues. Trimming took off 2 bases at V and 4 bases at J, with 6 bases between the two ends. This CDR3 reads CASSPGTGNTIYF. In DNA, the CDR3 is TGTGCCAGCTCACCAGGGACAGGAAACACCATATATTTT.

In its sample, this clone was seen a few times. The J gene is TRBJ1-2, the V gene TRBV5-6; 8 bases are shared with TRBD1. Germline V gene lookup returns CDR1 SGHDT and CDR2 YYEEEE. This CDR3 is built from 15 residues. V dropped 4 bases and J dropped 3; count of bases not matched to a gene: 8. DNA of the CDR3: TGTGCCAGCAGCAAAGGGCCGGGACAGGACTATGGCTACACCTTC. Translated: CASSKGPGQDYGYTF.

The V gene is TRBV5-4, the J gene TRBJ1-2; D is undetermined. V dropped 5 bases and J dropped 5 bases, with 16 bases sitting between them. This CDR3 comprises 14 residues. Germline CDR1 and CDR2: SGHNT and YYREEE (reference sequence). The CDR3 DNA follows: TGTGCCAGCAGTCCAGAGAGACAAGATTATGGCTACACCTTC. It is translated as CASSPERQDYGYTF.

This chain links TRBV10-1 with TRBJ2-3, with D possibly TRBD2 on 6 matching bases. The CDR3 consists of 13 residues. Trimming took off 8 bases at V and 0 bases at J, with 9 bases between the two ends. Per germline, CDR1 WNHNN and CDR2 SYGVQD (reference sequence). This chain's CDR3 is CASLTSSTDTQYF. As DNA, the CDR3 is TGCGCCAGCCTTACTAGCAGCACAGATACGCAGTATTTT.

This clone was picked up a small number of times. V is TRBV9 and J is TRBJ1-6; 9 bases match TRBD1. CDR3 size: 14 residues. Germline CDR1 reads SGDLS; CDR2 reads YYNGEE. V lost 3 bases and J lost 7; bases outside the gene matches: 2. This chain's CDR3 is CASSGGQGNSPLHF. CDR3 bases: TGTGCCAGCAGCGGGGGACAGGGCAATTCACCCCTCCACTTT.

The chain couples TRBV7-2 to TRBJ2-2, with TRBD1 as a possible D gene (5 bases). V lost 0 bases and J 1 base, leaving 9 bases between the germline ends. Germline assignment: CDR1 SGHTA and CDR2 FQGNSA. The CDR3 extends over 16 amino acids. CDR3 amino acids: CASSLALTGNTGELFF. The CDR3, as DNA: TGTGCCAGCAGCTTAGCCCTAACAGGGAACACCGGGGAGCTGTTTTTT.

This clone has just one count. V and J are TRBV7-2 and TRBJ1-2; 10 positions agree with TRBD1. Germline-derived CDR1 and CDR2 are SGHTA and FQGNSA. The V and J ends lost 5 bases and 7 bases, in that order; junction bases with no gene match: 7. The CDR3 runs to 14 residues. CDR3 sequence reads: CASSARQGAPGYTF. The DNA of the CDR3 is TGTGCCAGCAGCGCCCGACAGGGGGCGCCTGGCTACACCTTC.

This clone is a singleton in its sample. Without the conserved terminal phenylalanine or tryptophan, this CDR3 likely stems from a read error. The chain has TRBV4-2 and TRBJ2-7; 10 bases are shared with TRBD1. The CDR3 runs 14 residues. CDR1 is LGHNA and CDR2 is YNFKEQ in the germline V gene. V dropped 5 bases and J dropped 5; count of bases not matched to a gene: 6. The CDR3 bases are TGTGCCAGCAGCTTTGGACAGGGGGAGGACGAGCAGTACCTC. As protein: CASSFGQGEDEQYL.

The chain combines TRBV19 with TRBJ2-1; TRBD2 matches at 11 bases. J gave up 5 bases and V 6 bases, and 6 bases lay outside the gene matches. Germline V CDR1 and CDR2: LNHDA, SQIVND (reference sequence). The CDR3 runs to 15 residues. The CDR3 loop is CASRIIAGGDNEQFF. In nucleotides, the CDR3 is TGTGCCAGTAGGATAATAGCGGGAGGGGACAATGAGCAGTTCTTC.

This chain connects TRBV4-3 to TRBJ2-3; maybe TRBD1 (6 bases). This CDR3 has 16 amino acids. From germline, CDR1 is LGHNA and CDR2 YSLEER. Trimming removed 3 bases from V and 1 base from J, with 14 bases in between. CDR3 sequence: CASSQSWGRGTDTQYF. The CDR3 DNA reads TGCGCCAGCAGCCAGTCCTGGGGGCGTGGCACAGATACGCAGTATTTT.

The chain couples TRBV28 to TRBJ1-2; possibly TRBD1 for D (5 bases). This CDR3 has 15 residues. CDR1 and CDR2 (germline): MDHEN, SYDVKM. V was cut by 4 bases and J by 6 bases, with 18 bases left in between. CDR3 DNA sequence: TGTGCCAGCAGTTCGCCGGGACTTTGGGATCATGGCTACACCTTC. Translated: CASSSPGLWDHGYTF.